The 5 T cell receptor beta chains given below trace back to one sample, sequenced in a study of blood T cell repertoires in COVID-19. Libraries were prepared by immunoSEQ multiplex PCR; TCRdb keeps only in-frame clonotypes and omits some of them. The sample holds some 50,000 clones, 77% seen once. The sample consisted of peripheral blood. The receptors were sampled from a human donor with active or convalescent COVID-19. The donor label of this sample is uncertain.

The V gene is TRBV9, the J gene TRBJ2-5, with 7 bases lining up with TRBD2. V was clipped by 3 bases and J by 1 base; unmatched bases: 3. This CDR3 spans 14 amino acids. Germline loops: CDR1 SGDLS, CDR2 YYNGEE. CDR3 in amino acids: CASSAGTTQETQYF. CDR3 nucleotide sequence: TGTGCCAGCAGCGCCGGGACTACCCAAGAGACCCAGTACTTC.

Worth noting for this clone: Distinct nucleotide sequences in the sample also encode this CDR3. This chain links TRBV7-2 with TRBJ2-7; unclear D gene. The CDR3 contains 12 residues. The V gene's germline CDR1 is SGHTA and CDR2 FQGNSA. Trimming removed 2 bases at V and 2 bases at J, with 4 bases between. CDR3 loop: CASSLSAYEQYF. CDR3 in DNA: TGTGCCAGCAGCTTATCAGCCTACGAGCAGTACTTC.

This rearrangement joins TRBV29-1 to TRBJ2-2; 8 bases map to TRBD1. Trimming at V came to 5 bases and at J to 7 bases, leaving 0 bases not matched to a gene. The germline gives CDR1 SQVTM, CDR2 ANQGSEA. The CDR3 is 11 amino acids. The CDR3 loop reads CSVTGGGELFF. In nucleotides, the CDR3 is TGCAGCGTTACAGGGGGCGGGGAGCTGTTTTTT.

The genes are TRBV7-6 and TRBJ2-2; D is possibly TRBD1 (6 bases). The V end lost 8 bases, the J end lost 5 bases, and 18 bases lay between the germline ends. The CDR3 extends over 15 amino acids. Germline V CDR1 and CDR2: SGHVS, FNYEAQ. Written as DNA, the CDR3 is TGTGCCAGCGGAACCCGGACAGAAAGGACCGGGGAGCTGTTTTTT. Residues: CASGTRTERTGELFF.

This clone occurred once. This chain connects TRBV29-1 to TRBJ2-7; a weak D match, TRBD1 (6 bases). Per germline, CDR1 SQVTM and CDR2 ANQGSEA. Trimming removed 3 bases at V and 8 bases at J, with 17 bases between. This CDR3 has 13 amino acids. CDR3 sequence reads: CSVESGGRRKQYF. Here the CDR3 DNA reads TGCAGCGTTGAGTCTGGGGGCCGCCGAAAGCAGTACTTC.